The entry below gives a single T cell receptor beta chain sequence along with its context. What it recognizes is unknown. Other DNA sequences from this sample encode an identical CDR3 as well. V shed 1 base and J shed 4 bases, with 5 bases lying between them. Germline V gives CDR1 MGHRA, CDR2 YSYEKL. This CDR3 region has 12 residues. This sample is part of a study of shared clonotypes between healthy human individuals. Across the study: Three plates were used per donor for CD4 naive, three for CD4 memory, two for CD8 naive and one for CD8 memory.

Assay execution took place at the deep level. As originally analysed: Filtering was not the same, since immunoSEQ gave junction-only sequences without quality scores. Profiling relied on immunoSEQ multiplex PCR, and the TCRdb table lists in-frame clones only, not all of them. V, J and clone size derive from that table, while D and trimming were established from the DNA sequence. The sample shows under 850,000 clones, 80% to 95% of them seen only once. Study conclusions and caveats: The study generally estimated greater richness for naive than memory subsets.

The naive CD8 population came from CD45RO-negative cells selected for CCR7, without terminally differentiated effector memory CD45RA+ cells. The source of this sequence is a young man in good health. The chain uses TRBV4-1 and TRBJ2-7, with TRBD2 as a possible D gene (5 bases). What was sequenced was naive CD8+ T cells sorted from blood. CDR3 in amino acids: CASSQGGYEQYF. The CDR3 DNA sequence: TGCGCCAGCAGCCAAGGAGGGTACGAGCAGTACTTC.